This paragraph covers one TCR beta chain sequence. The antigen is undetermined. This sample is drawn from a study of chemoradiotherapy in HPV16-positive cancers. Study observations and caveats: For HPV16-positive patients, expanding HPV-responsive T cells associated with longer recurrence-free survival. Only a couple of HPV16-positive patients supplied the functional HPV-specificity definition. Non-HPV-specific T cells did not expand in tumors during treatment, whereas candidate HPV-specific clones and E7-related motifs did.

Profiled with immunoSEQ multiplex PCR; TCRdb holds only in-frame clones, not every one. Of approximately 29,000 clones in the sample, roughly 84% were seen once. Repeated repertoire sampling spanned the course of chemoradiotherapy. Trimming cost V 6 bases and J 2 bases, with 5 bases left between them. Per germline, CDR1 SNHLY and CDR2 FYNNEI. This CDR3 is built from 13 residues. This chain links TRBV2 with TRBJ2-6; unclear D gene. The sequences come from blood, collected from a patient who underwent chemoradiotherapy. The TCR comes from a human donor with HPV-associated anogenital cancer. The CDR3 loop reads CASRPAGANVLTF. In nucleotides, the CDR3 is TGTGCCAGCAGGCCCGCTGGGGCCAACGTCCTGACTTTC.